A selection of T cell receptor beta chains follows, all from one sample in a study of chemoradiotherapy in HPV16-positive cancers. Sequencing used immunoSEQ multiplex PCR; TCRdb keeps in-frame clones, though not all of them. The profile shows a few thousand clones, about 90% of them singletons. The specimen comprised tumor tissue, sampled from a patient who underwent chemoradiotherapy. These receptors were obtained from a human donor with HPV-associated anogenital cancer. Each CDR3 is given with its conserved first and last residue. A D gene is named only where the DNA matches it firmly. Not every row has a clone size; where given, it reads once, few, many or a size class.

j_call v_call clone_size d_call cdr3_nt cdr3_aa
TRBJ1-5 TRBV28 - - TGTGCCAGCAGGATACAGGGAAGACAGCCCCAGCATTTT CASRIQGRQPQHF
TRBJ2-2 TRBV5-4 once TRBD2 TGTGCCAGCAGCTTGGGTGCGGGGGGGCGTCCCGGGGAGCTGTTTTTT CASSLGAGGRPGELFF
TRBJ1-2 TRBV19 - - TGTGCCAGTAGCCCCGGGAGAGACCTTTATGGCTACACCTTC CASSPGRDLYGYTF
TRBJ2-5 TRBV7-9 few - TGTGCCAGCAGCTTAGGGCCACAGCTACAAGAGACCCAGTACTTC CASSLGPQLQETQYF
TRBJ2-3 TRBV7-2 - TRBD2 TGTGCCAGCAGCCAAGGACTAGCGGGGCGTTTAGATACGCAGTATTTT CASSQGLAGRLDTQYF
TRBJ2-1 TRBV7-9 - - TGTGCCAGCAGCTTTAGTACTTTCACGCACAATGAGCAGTTCTTC CASSFSTFTHNEQFF
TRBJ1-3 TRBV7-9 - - TGTGCCAGCAGCTTAGCAGGAGGGAGCTCTGGAAACACCATATATTTT CASSLAGGSSGNTIYF
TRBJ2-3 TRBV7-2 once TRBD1 TGTGCCAGCAGCGCGCGGGACAGGGGGCAGGTGGCGCAGTATTTT CASSARDRGQVAQYF
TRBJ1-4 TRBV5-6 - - TGTGCCAGTAGCCTGGGATACGATCGGGAAAAACTGTTTTTT CASSLGYDREKLFF
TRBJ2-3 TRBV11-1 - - TGTGCCAGCAACCCGAAGGACGGAGCTAGCACAGATACGCAGTATTTT CASNPKDGASTDTQYF
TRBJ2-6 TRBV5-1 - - TGCGCCAGCAGCGCGGACGGGTCTGGGGCCAACGTCCTGACTTTC CASSADGSGANVLTF
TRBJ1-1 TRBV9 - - TGTGCCAGCAGCGTAGGGTGGGACACTGAAGCTTTCTTT CASSVGWDTEAFF
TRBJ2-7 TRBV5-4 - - TGTGCCAGCACCACTAGTCCTGGAGGGGTGGAAGAGCAGTACTTC CASTTSPGGVEEQYF
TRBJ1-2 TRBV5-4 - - TGTGCCAGCAGCTTGGAGCAGAAACCCCCCTACACCTTC CASSLEQKPPYTF
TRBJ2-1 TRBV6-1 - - TGTGCCAGCAGTGATGTTCCGAACTCCTACAATGAGCAGTTCTTC CASSDVPNSYNEQFF
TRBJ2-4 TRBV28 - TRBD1 TGTGCCAGCAGTTTATTACAGGGGAAAAACATTCAGTACTTC CASSLLQGKNIQYF